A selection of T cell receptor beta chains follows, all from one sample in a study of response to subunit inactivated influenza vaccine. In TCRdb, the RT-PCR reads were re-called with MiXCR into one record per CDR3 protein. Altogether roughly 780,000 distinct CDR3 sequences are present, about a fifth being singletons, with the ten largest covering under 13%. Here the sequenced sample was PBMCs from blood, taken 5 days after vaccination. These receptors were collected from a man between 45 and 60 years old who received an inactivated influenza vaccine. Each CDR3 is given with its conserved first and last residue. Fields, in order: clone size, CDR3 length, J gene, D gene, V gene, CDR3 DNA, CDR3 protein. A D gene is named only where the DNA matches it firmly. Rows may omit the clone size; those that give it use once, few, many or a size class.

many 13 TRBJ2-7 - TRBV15 TGTGCCACCAGCAGAGATTTGGCCCGCGAGCAGTACTTC CATSRDLAREQYF
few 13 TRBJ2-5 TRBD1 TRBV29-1 TGCAGCACATGGGACAGGGGGCGGGAGACCCAGTACTTC CSTWDRGRETQYF
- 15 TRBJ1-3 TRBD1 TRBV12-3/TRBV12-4 TGTGCCAGCAAACCCGGGACAGGTCTCAGAAACACCATATATTTT CASKPGTGLRNTIYF
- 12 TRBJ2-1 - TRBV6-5 TGTGCCAGCAGTTACCAGAACAATGAGCAGTTCTTC CASSYQNNEQFF
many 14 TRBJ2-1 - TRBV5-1 TGCGCCAGCAGCTTTTTCAGGGTGGGCAATGAGCAGTTCTTC CASSFFRVGNEQFF
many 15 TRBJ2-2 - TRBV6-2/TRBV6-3 TGTGCCAGCAGTTATTGGGCAGGCGATACCGGGGAGCTGTTTTTT CASSYWAGDTGELFF
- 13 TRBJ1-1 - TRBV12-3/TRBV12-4 TGTGCCAGCAGTTTTATAATTTCGGCTGAAGCTTTCTTT CASSFIISAEAFF
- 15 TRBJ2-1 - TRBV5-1 TGCGCCAGCAGCTTGGCCACGGGGAGGATGGATGAGCAGTTCTTC CASSLATGRMDEQFF
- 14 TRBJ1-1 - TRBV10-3 TGTGCCATCAACAGCCGGGGTCCGGACACTGAAGCTTTCTTT CAINSRGPDTEAFF
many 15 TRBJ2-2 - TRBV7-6 TGTGCCAGCAGCTTAGCCAGGGCGGGCACCGGGGAGCTGTTTTTT CASSLARAGTGELFF
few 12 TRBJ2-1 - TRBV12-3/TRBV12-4 TGTGCCAGCAGTTTATTACGGGGTCAGCAGTTCTTC CASSLLRGQQFF
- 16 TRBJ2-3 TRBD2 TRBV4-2 TGTGCCAGCAGCCAAGAACTAGCGGGAATCACAGATACGCAGTATTTT CASSQELAGITDTQYF
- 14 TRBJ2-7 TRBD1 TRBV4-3 TGCGCCAGCAGCCAGAGGACAGGGTCCTACGAGCAGTACTTC CASSQRTGSYEQYF
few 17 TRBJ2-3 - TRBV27 TGTGCCAGCAGTTTAATTGGTGGGGGGCTCCCGACAGATACGCAGTATTTT CASSLIGGGLPTDTQYF
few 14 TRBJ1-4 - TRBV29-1 TGCAGCGTTGTTGGGGCTGAGAATAATGAAAAACTGTTTTTT CSVVGAENNEKLFF
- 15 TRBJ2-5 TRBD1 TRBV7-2 TGTGCCAGCAGCCCGTGGGACAGAAATGGCGAGACCCAGTACTTC CASSPWDRNGETQYF
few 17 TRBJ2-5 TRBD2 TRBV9 TGTGCCAGCAGCCCTCAGAGTGCTAGCGGGACCCGGAAGACCCAGTACTTC CASSPQSASGTRKTQYF
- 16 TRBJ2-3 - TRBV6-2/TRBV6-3 TGTGCCAGCAGTTACCCTACCCCAGCAAGCACAGATACGCAGTATTTT CASSYPTPASTDTQYF
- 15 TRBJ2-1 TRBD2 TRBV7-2 TGTGCCAGCAGCCCTACTAGCGGGGGTCACAATGAGCAGTTCTTC CASSPTSGGHNEQFF
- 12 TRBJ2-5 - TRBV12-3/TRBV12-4 TGTGCCAGCAGTTTAACCACGGGGACCCAGTACTTC CASSLTTGTQYF
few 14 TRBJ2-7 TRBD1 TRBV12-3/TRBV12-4 TGTGCCAGCAGTTTCTTACAGGGGGCGAAAGAGCAGTACTTC CASSFLQGAKEQYF
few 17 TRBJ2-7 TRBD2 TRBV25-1 TGTGCCAGCAGTCCAGGACTAGCGTCCCGCAACGCCTACGAGCAGTACTTC CASSPGLASRNAYEQYF
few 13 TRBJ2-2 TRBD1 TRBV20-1 TGCAGTGCCCGGGACAGAACTACCGGGGAGCTGTTTTTT CSARDRTTGELFF
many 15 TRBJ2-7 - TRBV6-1 TGTGCCAGCAGGCGAGAGACAGGTCCCTACTACGAGCAGTACTTC CASRRETGPYYEQYF
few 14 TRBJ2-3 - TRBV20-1 TGCAGTGCGAGACCAGGACGGGGGACAGATACGCAGTATTTT CSARPGRGTDTQYF
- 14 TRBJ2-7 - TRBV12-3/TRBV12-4 TGTGCCAGCACTTCGCCCAAGACAGCCTACGAGCAGTACTTC CASTSPKTAYEQYF
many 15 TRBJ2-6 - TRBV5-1 TGCGCCAGCAGAATAGGGAGCTCTGGGGCCAACGTCCTGACTTTC CASRIGSSGANVLTF
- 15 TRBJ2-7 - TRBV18 TGTGCCAGCTCACCGGTATTACAGTCCAACTACGAGCAGTACTTC CASSPVLQSNYEQYF
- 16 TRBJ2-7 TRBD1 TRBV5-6 TGTGCCAGCAGCGGGGACAGGTCCCTCGTCTCCTACGAGCAGTACTTC CASSGDRSLVSYEQYF
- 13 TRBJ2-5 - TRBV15 TGTGCCACCAGCAGACCCCCTTCGGGGGCCCAGTACTTC CATSRPPSGAQYF
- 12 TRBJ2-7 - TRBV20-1 TGCAGTTCAGGTGACGGAACCTACGGGGGGTACTTC CSSGDGTYGGYF
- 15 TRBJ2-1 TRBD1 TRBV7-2 TGTGCCAGCAGCCGAGACAGGGGGCGGAACAATGAGCAGTTCTTC CASSRDRGRNNEQFF
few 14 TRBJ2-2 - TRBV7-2 TGTGCCAGCAGCTTCAACTGGAACACCGGGGAGCTGTTTTTT CASSFNWNTGELFF
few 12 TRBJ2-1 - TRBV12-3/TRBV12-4 TGTGCCACGTCAGGGGTAGGAAATGAGCAGTTCTTC CATSGVGNEQFF
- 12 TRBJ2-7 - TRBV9 TGTGCCAGCAGCGTAGATGGCTACGAGCAGTACTTC CASSVDGYEQYF
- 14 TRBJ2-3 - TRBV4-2 TGTGCCAGCAGCCAACCCGACAGAGCAGATACGCAGTATTTT CASSQPDRADTQYF
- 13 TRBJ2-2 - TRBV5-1 TGCGCCAGCAGCGTGGACTCCACCGGGGAGCTGTTTTTT CASSVDSTGELFF
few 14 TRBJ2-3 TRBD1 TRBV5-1 TGCGCCAGCAGCTTTTCCGGACAGGGGGATACGCAGTATTTT CASSFSGQGDTQYF
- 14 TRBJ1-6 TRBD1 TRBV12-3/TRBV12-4 TGTGCCAGCAGCTACAGGGGTGGAGGGTCACCCCTCCACTTT CASSYRGGGSPLHF
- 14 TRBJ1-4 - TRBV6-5 TGTGCCAGCAGTTACCCATTCGAGGGGGAAAAACTGTTTTTT CASSYPFEGEKLFF
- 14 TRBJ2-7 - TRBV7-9 TGTGCCAGCAGGTGGAGTTCAAGCTCCTACGAGCAGTACTTC CASRWSSSSYEQYF
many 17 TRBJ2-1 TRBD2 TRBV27 TGTGCCAGCAGTCGGGACGGGATTACGCGGGAGTTGGTTGAGCAGTTCTTC CASSRDGITRELVEQFF
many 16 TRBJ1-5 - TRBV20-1 TGCAGTGCTAGAGATTTGAGAACTCTGGGGGATCAGCCCCAGCATTTT CSARDLRTLGDQPQHF
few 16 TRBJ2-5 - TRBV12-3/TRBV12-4 TGTGCCAGCAGTTCCGGGAGGACAGGGAGGGGTGAGACCCAGTACTTC CASSSGRTGRGETQYF
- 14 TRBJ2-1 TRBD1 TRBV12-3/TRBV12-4 TGTGCCAGCACCTCGGGACAGATATACAATGAGCAGTTCTTC CASTSGQIYNEQFF
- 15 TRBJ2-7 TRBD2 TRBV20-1 TGCAGTGCTAAGAACTGGGGGGGACCAGCCTACGAGCAGTACTTC CSAKNWGGPAYEQYF
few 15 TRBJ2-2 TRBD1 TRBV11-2 TGTGCCAGCAGCTATGGGACAGGGTTTGCCGGGGAGCTGTTTTTT CASSYGTGFAGELFF
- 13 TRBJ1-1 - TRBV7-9 TGTGCCAGCAGTCGCGGACCGAACACTGAAGCTTTCTTT CASSRGPNTEAFF
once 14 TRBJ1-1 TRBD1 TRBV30 TGTGCCTGGAGTCTTCAGACAGGGGGCTTGAAAGCTTTCTTT CAWSLQTGGLKAFF
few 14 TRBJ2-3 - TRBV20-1 TGCAGTGCTCGAGAGAAGGGGAGCACAGATACGCAGTATTTT CSAREKGSTDTQYF
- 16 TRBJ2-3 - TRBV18 TGTGCCAGCTCACCCCTTGCAACAGGGTTGGCAGATACGCAGTATTTT CASSPLATGLADTQYF
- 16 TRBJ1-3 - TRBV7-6 TGTGCCAGCAGCTTAGGGAGTCTCCAAACTGGAAACACCATATATTTT CASSLGSLQTGNTIYF
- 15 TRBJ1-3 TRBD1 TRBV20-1 TGCAGTGCTAGAGTGGGGACAGGACCTGGAAACACCATATATTTT CSARVGTGPGNTIYF
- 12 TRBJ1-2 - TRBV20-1 TGCAGTGCATACGCCGCTAACTATGGCTACACCTTC CSAYAANYGYTF
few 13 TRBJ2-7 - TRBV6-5 TGTGCCAGCAGTTACGGTCTATCGGGGGAGCAGTACTTC CASSYGLSGEQYF
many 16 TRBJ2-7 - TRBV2 TGTGCCAGCAGTGAAGGGTTTCTAGGGTCGTTCTCCGAGCAGTACTTC CASSEGFLGSFSEQYF